This T cell receptor beta chain appears in the sequencing data of a study of monozygotic twins with inflammatory bowel disease. TCRdb reworked the 5' RACE reads into one entry per CDR3 protein, no DNA. The sample includes about 300,000 distinct CDR3 sequences. As for this clonotype: Its target is unknown.

The CDR3 consists of 16 residues. The germline V gene has CDR1 LGHNA and CDR2 YSLEER. Study results and limitations: Healthy co-twins exceeded IBD patients in TCRbeta diversity as measured by inverse Simpson. Similarity of repertoires did not differ between concordant and discordant twins, possibly from limited power. Relative to healthy twins, IBD patients had fewer clonotypes in common with others, a gap that was especially apparent with disease activity.

Sequencing was performed on blood. The origin of this receptor is a human donor with ulcerative colitis or Crohn's disease, or a healthy co-twin of an affected twin (not recorded which). V usage is TRBV4-3 and J usage is TRBJ2-3; TCRdb names TRBD2, which stays unverified in the absence of DNA. CDR3 loop: CASSPRAGGSTDTQYF.